What follows is one TCR beta chain and its context. What it binds is unknown. Germline V gives CDR1 SGHRS, CDR2 YFSETQ. J lost 6 bases, V lost 0 bases, and 5 bases had no gene match. The CDR3 runs to 15 residues. This sample was taken from a study of T cell responses to AZD1222 COVID-19 vaccine. Study background: Pooling of second doses given at about 4 or about 12 weeks was done. The study's findings and limits: The donor cohort was predominantly white British with a female majority, and clonal diversity may have been underestimated. Dominant at 160-218 and 743-854, vaccine-associated CD4 TCRs also spanned spike.

Data came from immunoSEQ multiplex PCR; TCRdb stores just in-frame clones and leaves some out. Of 90,000 to 120,000 clones listed, 89% are singletons. This clonotype originated in an adult in good health. This chain links TRBV5-1 with TRBJ2-4; TRBD1 agrees at 8 bases. The sample in question was peripheral blood, obtained on day 0 of AZD1222 vaccination. The CDR3 reads CASSLGYQGANIQYF. Written as DNA, the CDR3 is TGCGCCAGCAGCTTGGGATACCAGGGGGCAAACATTCAGTACTTC.